This T cell receptor (beta chain) was identified in a study of cytomegalovirus exposure and HLA in healthy donors. Worth noting for this clone: As yet, its antigen is unknown.

Germline V lookup: CDR1 SGHRS, CDR2 YFSETQ. V trimming: 5 bases; J trimming: 3 bases; junction bases outside the gene matches: 19. This CDR3 has 21 amino acids. Study-wide results and limits: Prediction of most subjects' HLA-A and HLA-B alleles by TCR beta sequences was reportedly accurate.

PCR involved 60 Vbeta and 13 Jbeta primers. Sequencing used immunoSEQ multiplex PCR; TCRdb keeps in-frame clones, though not all of them. Of 150,000 to 200,000 clones listed, roughly 77% were seen once; the top ten hold about 2.6%. The clonotype was recovered from a woman between 40 and 50 years old in good health and CMV-seropositive. This chain joins TRBV5-1 and TRBJ2-3; 15 bases match TRBD2. What was sequenced was PBMCs. This CDR3 reads CASSLLPPGLAGGVGTDTQYF. The CDR3 DNA reads TGCGCCAGCAGTCTCCTACCCCCCGGACTAGCGGGGGGGGTGGGGACAGATACGCAGTATTTT.